The 25 T cell receptor beta chains given below trace back to one sample, sequenced in a study of T cells in women clearing cervical HPV infection. Sequenced by immunoSEQ multiplex PCR; TCRdb stores in-frame clones only, minus some. The specimen's table records about 33,000 clones. The material sequenced was blood buffy coat. The origin of the receptors is a woman between 18 and 70 years old with a cervical HPV16 infection that either progressed to CIN3+ or cleared (not recorded which).

Details on this clone: Read data end 3 residues before the CDR3 end; the end is taken from the germline J gene. The chain couples TRBV15 to TRBJ2-5, with a possible D match to TRBD2 (7 bases). Trimming removed 3 bases from V and 5 bases from J, with 16 bases in between. The CDR3 loop spans 15 amino acids. The germline V gene encodes CDR1 LNHNV and CDR2 YYDKDF (reference sequence). The CDR3 is CATSSFEGGRETQYF. Incomplete CDR3 DNA: TGTGCCACCAGCAGTTTTGAGGGGGGGCGGGAGACC.

In regard to this clone: The read terminates 3 residues ahead of where the CDR3 ends, so the germline J gene completes it. The chain has TRBV7-7 and TRBJ2-2; 12 bases are a match to TRBD2. The CDR3 consists of 16 residues. The V and J ends lost 1 base and 3 bases, in that order; junction bases with no gene match: 0. The germline V gene has CDR1 SSHAT and CDR2 FNYEAQ (reference sequence). The CDR3 spells CASSLGLAGDTGELFF. The part of the CDR3 DNA that was read is TGTGCCAGCAGCTTAGGACTAGCGGGGGACACCGGGGAG.

Comments on this clone: The read terminates 3 residues before the CDR3 end, so the remaining end is supplied by the germline J gene. This rearrangement joins TRBV30 to TRBJ1-1; D possibly corresponds to TRBD1 (5 bases). The CDR3 totals 12 residues. V dropped 1 base and J dropped 7 bases, with 10 bases sitting between them. CDR1 is GTSNPN, CDR2 SVGIG, per germline (reference sequence). The sequenced part of the CDR3 DNA is TGTGCCTGGAGTGCTCCGGGGGTTGAA. Protein product: CAWSAPGVE. The CDR3 reads in full as CAWSAPGVEAFF.

Worth noting for this clone: The read falls 3 residues short of the CDR3 end, and the missing part is taken from the germline J gene. V usage is TRBV7-2 and J usage is TRBJ1-5; D call uncertain. Trimming removed 2 bases at V and 3 bases at J, with 11 bases between. The CDR3 covers 15 residues. The germline V gene encodes CDR1 SGHTA and CDR2 FQGNSA. CDR3 DNA, as far as it was read: TGTGCCAGCAGCTTATATCGAGACACCAATCAGCCC. It yields the protein CASSLYRDTNQP. The full CDR3 sequence reads CASSLYRDTNQPQHF.

Details on this clone: The read terminates 3 residues before the CDR3 end, so the remaining end is supplied by the germline J gene. The rearrangement links TRBV7-6 to TRBJ2-3; 11 bases align to TRBD2. CDR3 length: 17 residues. V trimming: 5 bases; J trimming: 0 bases; junction bases outside the gene matches: 7. The germline CDR1 and CDR2 sequences are SGHVS and FNYEAQ. This CDR3 is CASSLGSGRASTDTQYF. The sequenced part of the CDR3 DNA is TGTGCCAGCAGCCTTGGTAGCGGGAGGGCGAGCACAGATACG.

Concerning this clone itself: The read ends 3 residues early relative to the CDR3; the germline J gene fills the gap. This chain uses TRBV7-3 with TRBJ1-2; 9 bases agree with TRBD1. Looked up from germline, CDR1 is SGHTA and CDR2 is FQGTGA. The CDR3 is 15 residues long. V lost 0 bases to trimming and J lost 4 bases; unmatched junction nucleotides: 3. The covered CDR3 bases are TGTGCCAGCAGCTTAACGGGACAGGGAGGCTATGGC. This encodes CASSLTGQGGYG. The full CDR3 is CASSLTGQGGYGYTF.

About this clone: The read stops 3 residues short of the end of the CDR3; the missing end is completed from the germline J gene. The chain couples TRBV10-3 to TRBJ1-6; 7 nucleotides align to TRBD1. The CDR3 totals 14 residues. J was trimmed by 6 bases and V by 2 bases; bases with no gene match: 1. Germline V gives CDR1 ENHRY, CDR2 SYGVKD. The CDR3: CAISETGVNSPLHF. The sequenced CDR3 bases are TGTGCCATCAGTGAGACAGGGGTTAATTCACCC.

Worth noting for this clone: The read ends 3 residues shy of where the CDR3 ends; the end is completed using the germline J gene. The J gene is TRBJ1-2, the V gene TRBV20-1, with 11 bases aligning to TRBD1. J gave up 3 bases and V 0 bases, and 3 bases lay outside the gene matches. This CDR3 is 15 amino acids long. Germline CDR1 reads DFQATT; CDR2 reads SNEGSKA (reference sequence). The sequenced part of the CDR3 DNA is TGCAGTGCTAGAGACGGGGACAGGGGGGACTATGGC. It is translated as CSARDGDRGDYG. The whole CDR3 sequence is CSARDGDRGDYGYTF.

Note on this clone: The read ends 3 residues early relative to the CDR3; the germline J gene fills the gap. V gene TRBV30 combines with J gene TRBJ1-2; no firm D call. There are 15 residues in the CDR3. Per germline, CDR1 GTSNPN and CDR2 SVGIG (reference sequence). Trimming removed 2 bases at V and 0 bases at J, with 13 bases between. The part of the CDR3 DNA that was read is TGTGCCTGGAGTCCCCAACAGAAGCCTAACTATGGC. As protein: CAWSPQQKPNYG. The entire CDR3 sequence reads CAWSPQQKPNYGYTF.

Details on this clone: The read falls 3 residues short of the CDR3 end, and the missing part is taken from the germline J gene. The rearrangement joins TRBV5-6 to TRBJ1-1; 7 bases agree with TRBD1. This CDR3 is built from 11 residues. Germline V gene lookup returns CDR1 SGHDT and CDR2 YYEEEE. This CDR3 reads CASSQQGGAFF. CDR3 bases read: TGTGCCAGCAGCCAGCAGGGGGGA.

In the case of this clone: Read data end 3 residues before the CDR3 end; the end is taken from the germline J gene. This rearrangement joins TRBV7-6 to TRBJ2-3; D is unclear. V was clipped by 5 bases and J by 4 bases, with 13 bases between them. This CDR3 has 14 residues. CDR1 is SGHVS, CDR2 FNYEAQ, per germline. The CDR3 region is CASSKLPSADTQYF. CDR3 bases read: TGTGCCAGCAGCAAACTCCCGAGTGCAGATACG. The full variable domain, completed using reference TRBV7-6 and TRBJ2-3, is GAGVSQSPRYKVTKRGQDVALRCDPISGHVSLYWYRQALGQGPEFLTYFNYEAQQDKSGLPNDRFSAERPEGSISTLTIQRTEQRDSAMYRCASSKLPSADTQYFGPGTRLTVL.

The CDR3 bases that were read are TGCGCCAGCAGCTTGGACAGGAGTGGGGATTCACCC. Translated: CASSLDRSGDSP. The whole CDR3 reads CASSLDRSGDSPLHF. The rearrangement joins TRBV5-1 to TRBJ1-6; D is possibly TRBD1 (5 bases). The CDR3 is cut off 3 residues early in the read; its end comes from the germline J gene. Germline CDR1 and CDR2: SGHRS and YFSETQ. V lost 0 bases, J lost 8 bases, and 12 bases lay in between. The CDR3 contains 15 residues.

About this clone itself: The CDR3 end is not reached by the read, which stops 3 residues before it; the germline J gene fills it in. The V and J genes are TRBV20-1 and TRBJ2-7; 12 bases map to TRBD2. There are 15 residues in the CDR3. From germline, CDR1 is DFQATT and CDR2 SNEGSKA (reference sequence). The V segment lost 2 bases and the J segment 2 bases; nucleotides outside the gene matches: 4. The CDR3 is CSARTSGRNPYEQYF. The part of the CDR3 DNA that was read is TGCAGTGCTAGAACTAGCGGGAGGAACCCCTACGAG.

Regarding this clone: The read ends 3 residues shy of where the CDR3 ends; the end is completed using the germline J gene. The rearrangement joins TRBV7-9 to TRBJ2-1; TRBD2 matches 8 bases. This CDR3 is built from 14 residues. With 3 bases clipped from V and 7 bases from J, the junction kept 5 bases outside the gene matches. The germline V gene has CDR1 SEHNR and CDR2 FQNEAQ (reference sequence). CDR3 bases read: TGTGCCAGCAGCTTGTCAGCGGGGGTTAATGAG. Its translation: CASSLSAGVNE. The whole CDR3 sequence reads CASSLSAGVNEQFF.

As to this clone: The CDR3 end lies 3 residues beyond the end of the read and is filled in from the germline J gene. The chain carries TRBV20-1 and TRBJ1-5; TRBD1 might be the D (6 bases). Germline V gene lookup returns CDR1 DFQATT and CDR2 SNEGSKA (reference sequence). The CDR3 is 13 amino acids. The V and J ends lost 4 bases and 3 bases respectively, with 10 bases between them. The DNA read from the CDR3 is TGCAGTGCTATGGGGGCCCACAATCAGCCC. Translation: CSAMGAHNQP. The whole CDR3 sequence is CSAMGAHNQPQHF.

Remarks on this clone: The read finishes 3 residues shy of the CDR3 end, and the germline J gene is used to complete it. V usage is TRBV7-6 and J usage is TRBJ2-3, with 7 bases lining up with TRBD2. V dropped 6 bases and J dropped 3; count of bases not matched to a gene: 15. Germline assignment: CDR1 SGHVS and CDR2 FNYEAQ. CDR3 length: 17 amino acids. The CDR3: CASRPSPGGWGTDTQYF. The sequenced CDR3 bases are TGTGCCAGCAGGCCTAGCCCCGGGGGGTGGGGGACAGATACG. Full variable domain (outside the CDR3, taken from reference TRBV7-6 and TRBJ2-3): GAGVSQSPRYKVTKRGQDVALRCDPISGHVSLYWYRQALGQGPEFLTYFNYEAQQDKSGLPNDRFSAERPEGSISTLTIQRTEQRDSAMYRCASRPSPGGWGTDTQYFGPGTRLTVL.

As for this clone: The read falls 3 residues short of the CDR3 end, and the missing part is taken from the germline J gene. The V and J genes are TRBV5-1 and TRBJ2-3; 10 nucleotides align to TRBD2. Germline values: CDR1 SGHRS, CDR2 YFSETQ. This CDR3 has 15 residues. The V and J ends lost 4 bases and 2 bases, in that order; junction bases with no gene match: 4. The CDR3 is CASSLSGGNTDTQYF. Partial CDR3 DNA: TGCGCCAGCAGCCTTAGCGGGGGGAACACAGATACG. The full variable domain, in which reference TRBV5-1 and TRBJ2-3 provide the parts outside the CDR3, is KAGVTQTPRYLIKTRGQQVTLSCSPISGHRSVSWYQQTPGQGLQFLFEYFSETQRNKGNFPGRFSGRQFSNSRSEMNVSTLELGDSALYLCASSLSGGNTDTQYFGPGTRLTVL.

About this clone itself: The CDR3 goes on 3 residues after the read ends, and that part is filled in from the germline J gene. The V and J genes are TRBV20-1 and TRBJ2-3; 7 bases are shared with TRBD1. The germline V gene encodes CDR1 DFQATT and CDR2 SNEGSKA (reference sequence). There are 15 residues in the CDR3. V shed 1 base, J shed 4 bases, and the junction held 8 bases outside the gene matches. CDR3 in amino acids: CSARGGRGMADTQYF. The CDR3 DNA, read in part, is TGCAGTGCTAGAGGAGGCAGGGGGATGGCAGATACG.

A note on this clone: The CDR3 end lies 3 residues beyond the end of the read and is filled in from the germline J gene. V usage is TRBV2 and J usage is TRBJ1-1, with D possibly being TRBD1 (6 bases). The CDR3 has 14 residues. The V gene's germline CDR1 is SNHLY and CDR2 FYNNEI. The CDR3: CASRQRGGQTEAFF. The DNA read from the CDR3 is TGTGCCAGCAGACAACGGGGTGGACAGACCGAA.

A word on this clone: The CDR3 end falls 3 residues outside the read, so it is completed with the germline J gene. The chain joins TRBV12-5 to TRBJ1-1, with D unresolved. Germline CDR1 reads LGHNT; CDR2 reads FRNRAP. Between the trimmed V and J ends, which lost 1 base and 0 bases, there was a span of 6 bases. CDR3 size: 14 residues. Incomplete CDR3 DNA: TGTGCTAGTGGTTTGGATTACATGAACACTGAA. It specifies CASGLDYMNTE. In full, the CDR3 is CASGLDYMNTEAFF. The full variable domain, rest sourced from reference TRBV12-5 and TRBJ1-1, is DARVTQTPRHKVTEMGQEVTMRCQPILGHNTVFWYRQTMMQGLELLAYFRNRAPLDDSGMPKDRFSAEMPDATLATLKIQPSEPRDSAVYFCASGLDYMNTEAFFGQGTRLTVV.

With regard to this clone: The CDR3 is cut off 3 residues early in the read; its end comes from the germline J gene. The chain carries TRBV2 and TRBJ2-2; weak D call: TRBD1 (6 bases). The germline gives CDR1 SNHLY, CDR2 FYNNEI. Trimming cost V 5 bases and J 5 bases, with 15 bases left between them. The CDR3 extends over 15 amino acids. Partial CDR3 DNA: TGTGCCAGCAGTCGGACAGATCTCGGAACCGGGGAG. Amino acid sequence: CASSRTDLGTGE. The full CDR3 protein reads CASSRTDLGTGELFF.

Remarks on this clone: The read ends 3 residues early relative to the CDR3; the germline J gene fills the gap. This chain connects TRBV20-1 to TRBJ2-4, with 8 bases identical to TRBD2. With 6 bases clipped from V and 0 bases from J, the junction kept 13 bases outside the gene matches. This CDR3 is built from 17 residues. Germline CDR1 reads DFQATT; CDR2 reads SNEGSKA (reference sequence). The CDR3 DNA, read in part, is TGCAGTGCCCCACGGGGGGGGGCAGGACTAGCCAAAAACATT. It codes for CSAPRGGAGLAKNI. The entire CDR3 is CSAPRGGAGLAKNIQYF.

The chain's CDR3 is CASSSSPGQGLVNTEAFF. The DNA read from the CDR3 is TGTGCCAGCTCATCTTCTCCGGGACAGGGACTGGTGAACACTGAA. The chain uses TRBV18 and TRBJ1-1; 9 bases line up with TRBD1. The DNA ends 3 residues before the CDR3 does, and the rest of the CDR3 is filled in from the germline J gene. This CDR3 has 18 residues. Germline CDR1 and CDR2: KGHSH and LQKENI. The ends lost 5 bases at V and 0 bases at J; junction bases unmatched: 13.

Comment on this clone: The CDR3 end falls 3 residues outside the read, so it is completed with the germline J gene. The chain has TRBV6-2 or TRBV6-3 and TRBJ2-2; D is unresolved. This CDR3 comprises 16 residues. Germline lookup yields CDR1 MNHEY and CDR2 SVGEGT. Between the trimmed V and J ends, which lost 0 bases and 0 bases, there was a span of 8 bases. The CDR3 DNA, read in part, is TGTGCCAGCAGTTACTCGAGCTTTCCGAACACCGGGGAG. It encodes CASSYSSFPNTGE. The entire CDR3 is CASSYSSFPNTGELFF.

About this clone: Its ends do not fully match the called genes, so a read error is possible. The CDR3 end is not reached by the read, which stops 3 residues before it; the germline J gene fills it in. The chain joins TRBV20-1 to TRBJ1-3, with D perhaps TRBD1 (5 bases). The CDR3 extends over 16 amino acids. The germline CDR1 and CDR2 sequences are DFQATT and SNEGSKA (reference sequence). The DNA read from the CDR3 is TGCAGTGCAAGAGGGTGGGGGGGAGACTCTGGAAACACC. Its protein is CSARGWGGDSGNT. The whole CDR3 region reads CSARGWGGDSGNTIYF.